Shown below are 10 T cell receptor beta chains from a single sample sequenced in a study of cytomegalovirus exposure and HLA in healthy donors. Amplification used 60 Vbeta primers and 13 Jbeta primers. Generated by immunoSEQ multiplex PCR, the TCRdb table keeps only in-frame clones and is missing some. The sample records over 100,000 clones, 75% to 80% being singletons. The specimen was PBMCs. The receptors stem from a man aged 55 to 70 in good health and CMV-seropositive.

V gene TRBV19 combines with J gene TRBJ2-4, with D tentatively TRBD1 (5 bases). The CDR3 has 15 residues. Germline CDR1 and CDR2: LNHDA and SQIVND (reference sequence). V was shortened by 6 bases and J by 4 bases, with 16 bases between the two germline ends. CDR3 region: CASRLEKGRKNIQYF. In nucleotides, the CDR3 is TGTGCCAGTAGATTGGAGAAGGGGCGAAAAAACATTCAGTACTTC.

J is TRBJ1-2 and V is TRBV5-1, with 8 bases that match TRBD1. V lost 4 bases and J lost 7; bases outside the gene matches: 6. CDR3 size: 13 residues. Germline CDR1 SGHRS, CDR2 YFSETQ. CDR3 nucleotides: TGCGCCAGCAGCACCGGACAGGGCCTTGGCTACACCTTC. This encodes CASSTGQGLGYTF.

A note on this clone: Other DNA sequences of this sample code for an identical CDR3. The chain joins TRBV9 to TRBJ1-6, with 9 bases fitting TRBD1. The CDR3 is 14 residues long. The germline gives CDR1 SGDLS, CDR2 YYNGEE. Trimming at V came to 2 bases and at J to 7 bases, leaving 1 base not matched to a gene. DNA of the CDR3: TGTGCCAGCAGCGTCGGGACAGGGAATTCACCCCTCCACTTT. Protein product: CASSVGTGNSPLHF.

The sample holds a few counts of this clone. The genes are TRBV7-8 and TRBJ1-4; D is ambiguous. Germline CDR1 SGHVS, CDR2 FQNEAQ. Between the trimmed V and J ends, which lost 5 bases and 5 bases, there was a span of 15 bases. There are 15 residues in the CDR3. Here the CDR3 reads CASSHREGWNEKLFF. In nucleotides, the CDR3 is TGTGCCAGCAGCCACCGAGAGGGTTGGAATGAAAAACTGTTTTTT.

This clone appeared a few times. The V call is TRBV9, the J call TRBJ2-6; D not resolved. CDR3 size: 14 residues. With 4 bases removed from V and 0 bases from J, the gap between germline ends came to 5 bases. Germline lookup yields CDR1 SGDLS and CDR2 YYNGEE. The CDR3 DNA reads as TGTGCCAGCAGCTCCTTCTCTGGGGCCAACGTCCTGACTTTC. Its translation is CASSSFSGANVLTF.

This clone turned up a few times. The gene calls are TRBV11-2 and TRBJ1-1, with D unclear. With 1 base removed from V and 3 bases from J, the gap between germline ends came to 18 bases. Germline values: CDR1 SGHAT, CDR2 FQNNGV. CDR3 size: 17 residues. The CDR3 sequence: CASSLGRTRRLDTEAFF. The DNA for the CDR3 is TGTGCCAGCAGCTTAGGAAGAACCCGGAGACTAGACACTGAAGCTTTCTTT.

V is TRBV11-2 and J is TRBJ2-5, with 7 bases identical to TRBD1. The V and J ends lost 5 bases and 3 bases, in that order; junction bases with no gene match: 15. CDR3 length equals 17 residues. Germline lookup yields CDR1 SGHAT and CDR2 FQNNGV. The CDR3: CASSRLKGQRGKETQYF. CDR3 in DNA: TGTGCCAGCAGCCGTCTCAAGGGACAGCGAGGGAAAGAGACCCAGTACTTC.

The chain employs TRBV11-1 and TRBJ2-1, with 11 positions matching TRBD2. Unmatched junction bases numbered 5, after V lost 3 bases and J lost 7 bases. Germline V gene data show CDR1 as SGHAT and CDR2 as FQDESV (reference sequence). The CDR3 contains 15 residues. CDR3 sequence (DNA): TGTGCCAGCAGCTTTCTAGCGGGGGGAAGGAATGAGCAGTTCTTC. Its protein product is CASSFLAGGRNEQFF. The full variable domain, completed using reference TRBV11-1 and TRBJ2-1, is EAEVAQSPRYKITEKSQAVAFWCDPISGHATLYWYRQILGQGPELLVQFQDESVVDDSQLPKDRFSAERLKGVDSTLKIQPAELGDSAMYLCASSFLAGGRNEQFFGPGTRLTVL.

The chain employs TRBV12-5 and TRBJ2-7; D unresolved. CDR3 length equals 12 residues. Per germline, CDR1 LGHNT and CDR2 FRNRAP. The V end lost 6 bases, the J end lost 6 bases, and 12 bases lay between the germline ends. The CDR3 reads CASGPTRGEQYF. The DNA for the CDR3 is TGTGCTAGTGGGCCGACTCGCGGCGAGCAGTACTTC.

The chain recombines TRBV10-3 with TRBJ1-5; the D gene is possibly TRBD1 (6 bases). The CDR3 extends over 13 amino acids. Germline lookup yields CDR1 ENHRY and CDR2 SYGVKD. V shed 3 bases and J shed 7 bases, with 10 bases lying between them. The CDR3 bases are TGTGCCATCAGTGAAGGGGGTCAGCAGCCCCAGCATTTT. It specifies CAISEGGQQPQHF.